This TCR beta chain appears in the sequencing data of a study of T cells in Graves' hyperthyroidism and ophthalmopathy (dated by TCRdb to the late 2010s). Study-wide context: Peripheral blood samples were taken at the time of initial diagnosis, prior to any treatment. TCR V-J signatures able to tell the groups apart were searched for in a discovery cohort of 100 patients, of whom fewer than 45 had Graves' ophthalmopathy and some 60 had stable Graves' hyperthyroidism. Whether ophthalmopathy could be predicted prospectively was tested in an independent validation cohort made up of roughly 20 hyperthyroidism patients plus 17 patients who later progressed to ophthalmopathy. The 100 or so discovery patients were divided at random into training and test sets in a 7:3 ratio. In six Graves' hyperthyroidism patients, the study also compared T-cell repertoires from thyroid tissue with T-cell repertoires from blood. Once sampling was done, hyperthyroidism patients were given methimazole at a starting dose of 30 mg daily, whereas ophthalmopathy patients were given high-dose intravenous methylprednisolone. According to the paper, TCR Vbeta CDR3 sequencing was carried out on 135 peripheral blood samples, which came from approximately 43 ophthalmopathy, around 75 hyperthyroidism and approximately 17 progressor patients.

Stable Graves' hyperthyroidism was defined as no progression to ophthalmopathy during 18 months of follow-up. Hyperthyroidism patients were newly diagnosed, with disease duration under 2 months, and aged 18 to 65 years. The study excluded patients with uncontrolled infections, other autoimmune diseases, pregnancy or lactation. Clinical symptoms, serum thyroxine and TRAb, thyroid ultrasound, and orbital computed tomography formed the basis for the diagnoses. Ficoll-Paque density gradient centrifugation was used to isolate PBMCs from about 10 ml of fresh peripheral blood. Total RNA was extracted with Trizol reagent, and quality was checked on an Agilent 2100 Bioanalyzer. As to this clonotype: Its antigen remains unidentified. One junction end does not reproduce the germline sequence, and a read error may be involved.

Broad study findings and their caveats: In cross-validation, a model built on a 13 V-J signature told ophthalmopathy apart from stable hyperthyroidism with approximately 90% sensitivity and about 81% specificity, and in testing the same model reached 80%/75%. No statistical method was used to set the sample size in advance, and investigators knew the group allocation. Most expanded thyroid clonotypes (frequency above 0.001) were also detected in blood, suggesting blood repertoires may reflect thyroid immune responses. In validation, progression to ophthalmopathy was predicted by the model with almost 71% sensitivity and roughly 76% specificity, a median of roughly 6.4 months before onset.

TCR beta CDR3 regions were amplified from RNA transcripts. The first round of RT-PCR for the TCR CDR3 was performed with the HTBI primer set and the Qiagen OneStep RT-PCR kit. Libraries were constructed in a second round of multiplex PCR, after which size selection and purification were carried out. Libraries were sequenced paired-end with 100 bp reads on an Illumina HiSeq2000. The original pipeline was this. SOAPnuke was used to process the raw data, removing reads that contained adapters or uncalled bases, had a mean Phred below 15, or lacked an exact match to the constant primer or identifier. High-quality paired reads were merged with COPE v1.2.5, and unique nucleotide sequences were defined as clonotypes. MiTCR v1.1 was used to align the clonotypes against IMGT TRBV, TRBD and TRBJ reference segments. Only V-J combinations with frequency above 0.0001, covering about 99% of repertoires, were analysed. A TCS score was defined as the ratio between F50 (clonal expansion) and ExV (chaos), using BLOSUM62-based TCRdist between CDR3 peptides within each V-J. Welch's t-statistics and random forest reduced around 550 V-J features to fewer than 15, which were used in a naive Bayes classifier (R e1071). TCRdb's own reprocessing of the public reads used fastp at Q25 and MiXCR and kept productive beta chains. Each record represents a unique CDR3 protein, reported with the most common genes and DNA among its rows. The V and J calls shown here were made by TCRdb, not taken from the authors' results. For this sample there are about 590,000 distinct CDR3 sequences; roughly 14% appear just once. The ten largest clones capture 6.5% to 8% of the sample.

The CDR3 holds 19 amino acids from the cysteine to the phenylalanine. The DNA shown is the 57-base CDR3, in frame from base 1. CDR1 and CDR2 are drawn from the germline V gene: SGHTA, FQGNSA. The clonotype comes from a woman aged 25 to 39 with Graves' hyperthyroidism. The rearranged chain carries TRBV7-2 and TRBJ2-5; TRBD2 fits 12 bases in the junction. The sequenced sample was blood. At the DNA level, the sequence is TGCGCCAGCAGCTCCACGAGAGGCCTAGCGGGAGGGGGGGGGGCGACCCAGTACTTC. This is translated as CASSSTRGLAGGGGATQYF.